A selection of T cell receptor beta chains follows, all from one sample in a study of Graves' ophthalmopathy and Graves' hyperthyroidism. One entry per CDR3 protein results from TCRdb running MiXCR on the multiplex PCR reads. This table holds approximately 640,000 distinct CDR3 sequences, under 50% found once. The specimen sequenced was peripheral blood. These receptors were taken from an adult man with Graves' ophthalmopathy. The CDR3 runs from the conserved cysteine through the conserved F or W. D genes are given only for firm matches. Not every row has a clone size; where given, it reads once, few, many or a size class.

j_gene	v_gene	d_gene	abundance	CDR3aa	CDR3nt
TRBJ2-3	TRBV9	TRBD2	NA	CASSVSGRATDTQYF	TGTGCCAGCAGCGTAAGCGGGAGGGCCACAGATACGCAGTATTTT
TRBJ2-3	TRBV24-1	TRBD2	NA	CATSAGTSGAPGGTDTQYF	TGTGCCACCAGTGCCGGGACTAGCGGGGCCCCCGGAGGCACAGATACGCAGTATTTT
TRBJ2-2	TRBV25-1	TRBD1	NA	CASFGTGRPGELFF	TGTGCCAGTTTTGGGACAGGGAGGCCCGGGGAGCTGTTTTTT
TRBJ1-5	TRBV10-3	NA	few	CASSEGKGRNQPQHF	TGTGCCAGCAGTGAAGGGAAAGGGAGAAATCAGCCCCAGCATTTT
TRBJ2-7	TRBV6-5	TRBD2	NA	CASMTSGRLNEQYF	TGTGCCAGCATGACTAGCGGGAGGTTAAACGAGCAGTACTTC
TRBJ1-3	TRBV2	TRBD1	NA	CASSATGTAGNTIYF	TGTGCCAGCTCAGCCACGGGGACAGCTGGAAACACCATATATTTT
TRBJ1-1	TRBV19	TRBD1	NA	CASSLDRIMNTEAFF	TGTGCCAGCAGCTTGGACAGGATCATGAACACTGAAGCTTTCTTT
TRBJ1-5	TRBV24-1	NA	NA	CATSDLLTQTQHF	TGTGCCACCAGTGATTTACTGACGCAGACCCAGCATTTT
TRBJ2-3	TRBV7-3	NA	once	CASSLISGSTDTQYF	TGTGCCAGCAGCTTGATCAGCGGGAGCACAGATACGCAGTATTTT
TRBJ2-3	TRBV12-3/TRBV12-4	NA	once	CASSLGRAGDTQYF	TGTGCCAGCAGTTTAGGCAGGGCCGGAGATACGCAGTATTTT
TRBJ2-7	TRBV10-3	NA	NA	CASSLGMPYEQYF	TGTGCCAGCAGCCTAGGGATGCCCTACGAGCAGTACTTC
TRBJ1-5	TRBV5-8	NA	many	CASSLGSEPQHF	TGTGCCAGCAGCTTAGGGAGCGAGCCCCAGCATTTT
TRBJ1-6	TRBV3-1	NA	many	CASSDQDRPNSPLHF	TGTGCCAGCAGCGATCAGGACAGACCTAATTCACCCCTCCACTTT
TRBJ2-5	TRBV11-3	TRBD2	many	CASSFGGAPETQYF	TGTGCCAGCAGCTTCGGGGGGGCCCCAGAGACCCAGTACTTC
TRBJ2-5	TRBV11-2	TRBD1	many	CASSLTGVGGETQYF	TGTGCCAGCAGCCTGACAGGGGTAGGGGGAGAGACCCAGTACTTC
TRBJ2-7	TRBV3-1	NA	few	CASSQQFRYEQYF	TGTGCCAGCAGCCAACAGTTTCGCTACGAGCAGTACTTC
TRBJ2-5	TRBV29-1	NA	NA	CSVGPLEGGQETQYF	TGCAGCGTGGGACCACTAGAGGGGGGCCAAGAGACCCAGTACTTC
TRBJ2-7	TRBV5-1	TRBD1	many	CASSSGQGDEQYF	TGCGCCAGCAGCTCAGGACAGGGCGACGAGCAGTACTTC
TRBJ2-7	TRBV24-1	TRBD1	NA	CATSDHPNDRGSYEQYF	TGTGCCACCAGTGACCATCCCAACGACAGGGGCTCCTACGAGCAGTACTTC
TRBJ2-5	TRBV10-3	TRBD2	NA	CASSEASGSRETQYF	TGTGCCAGCAGTGAAGCTAGCGGGAGCCGAGAGACCCAGTACTTC
TRBJ2-5	TRBV19	TRBD2	NA	CASSIFLAGGQETQYF	TGTGCCAGTAGTATTTTCCTAGCGGGAGGTCAAGAGACCCAGTACTTC
TRBJ1-4	TRBV30	NA	NA	CAWSVAVNEKLFF	TGTGCCTGGAGTGTAGCAGTTAATGAAAAACTGTTTTTT
TRBJ1-5	TRBV12-3/TRBV12-4	NA	few	CASSLGSGLSNQPQHF	TGTGCCAGCAGTTTGGGTTCAGGGTTGAGCAATCAGCCCCAGCATTTT
TRBJ1-1	TRBV29-1	NA	NA	CSVEDIGDTEAFF	TGCAGCGTTGAAGATATAGGGGACACTGAAGCTTTCTTT
TRBJ2-5	TRBV7-3	NA	many	CASSFGEYF	TGTGCCAGCAGCTTTGGAGAGTACTTC
TRBJ1-6	TRBV15	TRBD1	NA	CATSSSGTGENSPLHF	TGTGCCACCAGCAGCTCCGGGACAGGGGAAAATTCACCCCTCCACTTT
TRBJ1-2	TRBV25-1	TRBD1	NA	CASSQSRGLGYGYTF	TGCGCCAGCAGCCAGAGCAGGGGGCTCGGCTATGGCTACACCTTC
TRBJ1-3	TRBV30	NA	few	CAWSKSGNTIYF	TGTGCCTGGAGTAAATCTGGAAACACCATATATTTT
TRBJ2-5	TRBV20-1	TRBD2	NA	CSARSPELGLAGGPHQYF	TGCAGTGCTAGGTCACCCGAACTGGGGCTAGCGGGAGGGCCGCACCAGTACTTC
TRBJ1-2	TRBV6-5	NA	few	CASSEVGRLSNYGYTF	TGTGCCAGCAGTGAAGTAGGTCGGCTCTCTAACTATGGCTACACCTTC
TRBJ1-1	TRBV5-1	NA	few	CASSWRLGNTEAFF	TGCGCCAGCAGCTGGCGGCTCGGCAACACTGAAGCTTTCTTT
TRBJ2-1	TRBV11-2	TRBD2	NA	CASSVLAGGRSGEQFF	TGTGCCAGCAGCGTTTTAGCGGGGGGGCGATCAGGGGAGCAGTTCTTC
TRBJ2-5	TRBV6-5	TRBD1	many	CASRRRQGRVETQYF	TGTGCCAGCAGAAGACGACAGGGAAGGGTGGAGACCCAGTACTTC
TRBJ1-2	TRBV5-8	NA	many	CASMGRIYGYTF	TGTGCCAGCATGGGACGGATATATGGCTACACCTTC
TRBJ1-5	TRBV7-6	TRBD1	NA	CASSFGGQGINNQPQHF	TGTGCCAGTAGTTTCGGGGGACAGGGCATTAACAATCAGCCCCAGCATTTT
TRBJ1-4	TRBV2	NA	NA	CASSPHRGVREKLFF	TGTGCCAGCAGTCCCCATCGGGGTGTTAGGGAAAAACTGTTTTTT
TRBJ2-6	TRBV29-1	TRBD1	once	CSVLGDSHSGANVLTF	TGCAGCGTCCTGGGGGACAGCCACTCTGGGGCCAACGTCCTGACTTTC